One sample yielded the 23 T cell receptor beta chains listed below, sequenced in a study of blood T cell repertoires in COVID-19 (TCRdb year 2020). The library was generated by the immunoSEQ multiplex PCR assay. In its TCRdb copy, this immuneACCESS table keeps in-frame sequences only and misses some clones. Where compared with another copy, unresolved V genes explain less than half of these, and the others have no known cause. The sample table lists over 100,000 clones, approximately 90% of them with a count of one. The leading ten clones occupy roughly 3.9% of the sample. The sequencing input was peripheral blood. All receptors come from a man aged 55-75 years with COVID-19, enrolled during active disease.

In this sample, this clone turned up once. V usage is TRBV27 and J usage is TRBJ2-7, with TRBD1 identical over 7 bases. Germline trimming cut 7 bases from V and 0 bases from J; bases unmatched to any gene: 15. The CDR3 consists of 17 residues. CDR1 MNHEY and CDR2 SMNVEV come from the germline V gene (reference sequence). CDR3 bases: TGTGCCAGCAATCCTACGGGACAGATAAGTTTCTCCTACGAGCAGTACTTC. It yields the protein CASNPTGQISFSYEQYF.

The chain has TRBV24-1 and TRBJ1-1; 10 bases line up with TRBD1. V lost 5 bases to trimming and J lost 1 base; unmatched junction nucleotides: 12. Germline assignment: CDR1 KGHDR and CDR2 SFDVKD. This CDR3 contains 18 residues. For the CDR3, the DNA is TGTGCCACCAGTGTCGACAGGGGGCGACCGTATGGGAACACTGAAGCTTTCTTT. This gives the protein CATSVDRGRPYGNTEAFF.

CDR3 DNA sequence: TGTGCCAGCAGTTACTCAAGGACAGGGCTAAGCTACACCTTC. Translation: CASSYSRTGLSYTF. The genes are TRBV6-5 and TRBJ1-2; 8 nucleotides agree with TRBD1. The CDR3 sequence is 14 residues long. V lost 0 bases to trimming and J lost 9 bases; unmatched junction nucleotides: 6. Germline CDR1 is MNHEY and CDR2 is SVGAGI.

V gene TRBV19 combines with J gene TRBJ2-1, with 8 bases fitting TRBD1. The germline CDR1 and CDR2 sequences are LNHDA and SQIVND (reference sequence). After removal of 6 bases from V and 6 bases from J, the junction contained 10 bases not matched to a gene. CDR3 size: 15 residues. This chain's CDR3 is CASRFDRGGGNEQFF. The DNA for the CDR3 is TGTGCCAGTAGGTTTGACAGGGGAGGCGGCAATGAGCAGTTCTTC.

CDR3 DNA sequence: TGTGCCAGCAGCTTAGGAGGGGGACAGGGTCCCTACAATGAGCAGTTCTTC. Residues: CASSLGGGQGPYNEQFF. V is TRBV7-6 and J is TRBJ2-1; 9 nucleotides line up with TRBD1. Trimming took 1 base from V and 2 from J; bases not matched to a gene: 6. The CDR3 has 17 amino acids. Germline CDR1 is SGHVS and CDR2 is FNYEAQ.

This clone was counted only a few times. The chain joins TRBV3-1 (or the pseudogene TRBV3-2) to TRBJ1-2; D is perhaps TRBD1 (6 bases). The V end lost 4 bases, the J end lost 8 bases, and 20 bases lay between the germline ends. The germline V gene has CDR1 LGHDT and CDR2 YNNKEL (reference sequence). The CDR3 totals 15 residues. CDR3 region: CASSLTGRGPGGYTF. The CDR3, as DNA: TGTGCCAGCAGCCTTACAGGGAGGGGCCCGGGAGGCTACACCTTC.

This chain links TRBV5-1 with TRBJ2-3; TRBD2 matches at 8 bases. CDR3 length equals 15 residues. Germline V gives CDR1 SGHRS, CDR2 YFSETQ. J lost 1 base, V lost 4 bases, and 5 bases had no gene match. The CDR3 spells CASSPILAGTDTQYF. The DNA for the CDR3 is TGCGCCAGCAGCCCGATACTAGCGGGCACAGATACGCAGTATTTT.

This chain's CDR3 is CASSLGGPREEKLFF. Here the CDR3 DNA reads TGTGCCAGCAGCTTGGGGGGCCCTCGGGAGGAAAAACTGTTTTTT. This rearrangement joins TRBV5-4 to TRBJ1-4; tentative D call: TRBD1 (5 bases). CDR3 length: 15 amino acids. Trimming removed 0 bases from V and 8 bases from J, with 14 bases in between. Germline V gene sequence: CDR1 SGHNT, CDR2 YYREEE (reference sequence).

The chain has TRBV19 and TRBJ1-1; TRBD1 might be the D (6 bases). The V end lost 5 bases, the J end lost 0 bases, and 19 bases lay between the germline ends. CDR1 is LNHDA and CDR2 is SQIVND in the germline V gene (reference sequence). The CDR3 contains 17 residues. DNA of the CDR3: TGTGCCAGTAGTTCCCCCCGGGGGGGGCGGATGAACACTGAAGCTTTCTTT. Amino acid sequence: CASSSPRGGRMNTEAFF.

The rearrangement links TRBV2 to TRBJ2-5, with 7 nucleotides matching TRBD2. With 4 bases clipped from V and 4 bases from J, the junction kept 9 bases outside the gene matches. The CDR3 consists of 15 residues. Germline V gene lookup returns CDR1 SNHLY and CDR2 FYNNEI. The CDR3 protein is CASSGTRGERETQYF. CDR3 in DNA: TGTGCCAGCAGTGGAACCCGGGGGGAGCGAGAGACCCAGTACTTC.

The chain recombines TRBV5-6 with TRBJ1-6; TRBD1 matches 7 bases. The junction had 4 bases not matched to a gene; V was cut back by 4 bases and J by 6 bases. CDR1 SGHDT and CDR2 YYEEEE come from the germline V gene. This CDR3 region has 14 residues. CDR3 protein: CASSPGTANSPLHF. The CDR3, as DNA: TGTGCCAGCAGCCCGGGGACAGCTAATTCACCCCTCCACTTT.

In this sample, this clone turned up a few times. The chain carries TRBV7-2 and TRBJ1-2, with D possibly matching TRBD1 (6 bases). V shed 1 base and J shed 4 bases, with 19 bases lying between them. Germline V gene data show CDR1 as SGHTA and CDR2 as FQGNSA. The CDR3 has 17 amino acids. In DNA form, the CDR3 reads TGTGCCAGCAGCTTAGTTTTGGGCGGGGGCGCAGGCTATGGCTACACCTTC. Amino acid sequence: CASSLVLGGGAGYGYTF.

The chain combines TRBV19 with TRBJ1-3, with unresolved D. The V end was cut by 3 bases, the J end by 0 bases, with 9 bases between. The CDR3 is made up of 15 amino acids. Germline assignment: CDR1 LNHDA and CDR2 SQIVND (reference sequence). In nucleotides, the CDR3 is TGTGCCAGTAGTATGAGGCCTTTCTCTGGAAACACCATATATTTT. This translates into CASSMRPFSGNTIYF. Full variable domain (outside the CDR3, taken from reference TRBV19 and TRBJ1-3): DGGITQSPKYLFRKEGQNVTLSCEQNLNHDAMYWYRQDPGQGLRLIYYSQIVNDFQKGDIAEGYSVSREKKESFPLTVTSAQKNPTAFYLCASSMRPFSGNTIYFGEGSWLTVV.

The chain employs TRBV20-1 and TRBJ2-1; D may be TRBD2 (5 bases). V lost 3 bases, J lost 5 bases, and 17 bases lay in between. This CDR3 is built from 15 residues. Germline V gene sequence: CDR1 DFQATT, CDR2 SNEGSKA (reference sequence). CDR3 sequence reads: CSASRPGFVNNEQFF. CDR3 DNA: TGCAGTGCTAGTCGTCCGGGATTTGTAAACAATGAGCAGTTCTTC.

The chain combines TRBV28 with TRBJ1-1, with 9 bases matching TRBD1. The CDR3 spans 12 residues. The V gene's germline CDR1 is MDHEN and CDR2 SYDVKM. V lost 6 bases and J lost 5; bases outside the gene matches: 1. The CDR3 protein is CASRTGGTEAFF. The CDR3 nucleotides are TGTGCCAGCAGGACAGGGGGAACTGAAGCTTTCTTT.

The count of this clone is one. V is TRBV6-6 and J is TRBJ2-3, with 8 bases matching TRBD2. The germline gives CDR1 MNHNY, CDR2 SVGAGI (reference sequence). J was trimmed by 11 bases and V by 6 bases; bases with no gene match: 13. The CDR3 spans 14 residues. The CDR3 region is CASRPRGRGGGQYF. Written as DNA, the CDR3 is TGTGCCAGCAGACCCCGGGGCCGGGGGGGCGGGCAGTATTTT.

The rearrangement uses TRBV28 and TRBJ2-7, with TRBD1 as a possible D gene (6 bases). The CDR3 totals 12 residues. The V gene lost 4 bases and the J gene lost 3 bases, with 7 bases spanning the gap. Germline assignment: CDR1 MDHEN and CDR2 SYDVKM. The CDR3 DNA reads TGTGCCAGCAGTTACAGGGTCTACGAGCAGTACTTC. Its translation is CASSYRVYEQYF.

The chain joins TRBV12-3 or TRBV12-4 to TRBJ1-3, with 8 bases that match TRBD1. The V and J ends lost 8 bases and 7 bases, in that order; junction bases with no gene match: 4. This CDR3 is 12 amino acids long. The DNA of the CDR3 is TGTGCCAGCTCGGACAGGGCCAACACCATATATTTT. Translated: CASSDRANTIYF.

J is TRBJ2-1 and V is TRBV20-1; D not certain. There are 10 residues in the CDR3. Trimming pared 3 bases from V and 12 bases from J, leaving 9 bases between. Germline CDR1 and CDR2: DFQATT and SNEGSKA (reference sequence). CDR3 in amino acids: CSASSTWQFF. CDR3 coding DNA: TGCAGTGCTAGTTCTACGTGGCAGTTCTTC.

This clone was detected a few times. This chain uses TRBV6-5 with TRBJ1-5; D not resolved. This CDR3 comprises 14 residues. The V end was cut by 10 bases, the J end by 9 bases, with 22 bases between. Germline V gives CDR1 MNHEY, CDR2 SVGAGI. The DNA for the CDR3 is TGTGCCACCTCCTCCGAGGGCTTTTCCCGGCCCCAGCATTTT. Translation gives CATSSEGFSRPQHF.

The V call is TRBV3-1 (or the pseudogene TRBV3-2), the J call TRBJ2-7, with no clear D. Trimming removed 1 base at V and 4 bases at J, with 5 bases between. This CDR3 comprises 12 residues. Germline assignment: CDR1 LGHDT and CDR2 YNNKEL (reference sequence). In DNA form, the CDR3 reads TGTGCCAGCAGCCAAGGAGGTTACGAGCAGTACTTC. This codes for CASSQGGYEQYF.

The chain recombines TRBV6-5 with TRBJ1-5; D is undetermined. Looked up from germline, CDR1 is MNHEY and CDR2 is SVGAGI. The CDR3 consists of 14 residues. V was shortened by 2 bases and J by 3 bases, with 8 bases between the two germline ends. CDR3 in DNA: TGTGCCAGCAGTTACCAGGCAGCCAATCAGCCCCAGCATTTT. It encodes CASSYQAANQPQHF.

The chain uses TRBV7-2 and TRBJ2-7; 11 bases align to TRBD1. Germline V gene sequence: CDR1 SGHTA, CDR2 FQGNSA. The CDR3 runs 15 residues. V lost 3 bases and J lost 5; bases outside the gene matches: 6. CDR3 amino acids: CASSLGQGVRHEQYF. The CDR3 DNA sequence: TGTGCCAGCAGCTTGGGACAGGGGGTAAGGCACGAGCAGTACTTC.